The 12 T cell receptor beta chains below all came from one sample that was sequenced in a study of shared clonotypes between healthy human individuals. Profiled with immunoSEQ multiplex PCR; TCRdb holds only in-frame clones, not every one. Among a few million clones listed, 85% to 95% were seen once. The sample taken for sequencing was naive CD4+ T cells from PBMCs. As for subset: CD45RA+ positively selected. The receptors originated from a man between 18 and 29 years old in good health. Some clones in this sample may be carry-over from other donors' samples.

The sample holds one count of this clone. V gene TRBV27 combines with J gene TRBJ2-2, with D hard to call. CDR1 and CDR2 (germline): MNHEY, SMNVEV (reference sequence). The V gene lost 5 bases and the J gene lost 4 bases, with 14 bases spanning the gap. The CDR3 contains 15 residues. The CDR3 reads CASSVTKAFTGELFF. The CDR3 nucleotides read TGTGCCAGCAGTGTCACGAAGGCGTTCACCGGGGAGCTGTTTTTT.

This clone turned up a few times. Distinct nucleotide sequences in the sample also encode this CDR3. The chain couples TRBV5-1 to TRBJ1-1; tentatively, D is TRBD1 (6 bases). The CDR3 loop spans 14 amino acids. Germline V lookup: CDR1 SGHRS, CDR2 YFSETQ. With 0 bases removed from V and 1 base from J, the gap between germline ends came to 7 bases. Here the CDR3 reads CASSLVGGNTEAFF. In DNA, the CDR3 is TGCGCCAGCAGCTTGGTAGGGGGGAACACTGAAGCTTTCTTT.

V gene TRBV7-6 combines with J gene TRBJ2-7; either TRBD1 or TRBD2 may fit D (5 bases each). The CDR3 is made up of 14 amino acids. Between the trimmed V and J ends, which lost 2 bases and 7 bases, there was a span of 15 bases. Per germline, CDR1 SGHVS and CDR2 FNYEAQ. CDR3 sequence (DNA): TGTGCCAGCAGCTTACAAGGGACGTTGGGGGAGCAGTACTTC. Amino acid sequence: CASSLQGTLGEQYF. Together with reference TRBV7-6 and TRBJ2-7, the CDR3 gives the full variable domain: GAGVSQSPRYKVTKRGQDVALRCDPISGHVSLYWYRQALGQGPEFLTYFNYEAQQDKSGLPNDRFSAERPEGSISTLTIQRTEQRDSAMYRCASSLQGTLGEQYFGPGTRLTVT.

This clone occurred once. The CDR3, as DNA: TGTGCCAGCAGCGTAGTGGGCAGCAATAAAGAGACCCAGTACTTC. Translating gives CASSVVGSNKETQYF. The V and J genes are TRBV9 and TRBJ2-5; no reliable D call. The CDR3 is made up of 15 amino acids. With 0 bases removed from V and 3 bases from J, the gap between germline ends came to 12 bases. Germline CDR1 reads SGDLS; CDR2 reads YYNGEE.

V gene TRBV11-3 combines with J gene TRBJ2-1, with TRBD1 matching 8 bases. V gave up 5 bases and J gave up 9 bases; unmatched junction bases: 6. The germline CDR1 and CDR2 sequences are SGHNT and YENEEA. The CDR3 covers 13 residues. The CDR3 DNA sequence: TGTGCCAGCAGCCGGACAGGGTTTGGTGAGCAGTTCTTC. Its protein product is CASSRTGFGEQFF. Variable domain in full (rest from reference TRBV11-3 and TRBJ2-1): EAGVVQSPRYKIIEKKQPVAFWCNPISGHNTLYWYLQNLGQGPELLIRYENEEAVDDSQLPKDRFSAERLKGVDSTLKIQPAELGDSAVYLCASSRTGFGEQFFGPGTRLTVL.

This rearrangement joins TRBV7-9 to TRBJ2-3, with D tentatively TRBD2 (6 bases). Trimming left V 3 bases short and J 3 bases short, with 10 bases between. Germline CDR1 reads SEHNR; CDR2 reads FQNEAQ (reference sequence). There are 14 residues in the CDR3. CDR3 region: CASSFPGGTDTQYF. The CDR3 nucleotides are TGTGCCAGCAGCTTTCCAGGAGGGACAGATACGCAGTATTTT.

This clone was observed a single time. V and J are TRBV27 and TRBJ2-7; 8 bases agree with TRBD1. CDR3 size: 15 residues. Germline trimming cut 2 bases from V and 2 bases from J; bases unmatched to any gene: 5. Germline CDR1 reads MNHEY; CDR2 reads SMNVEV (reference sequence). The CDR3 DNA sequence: TGTGCCAGCAGTTTACGCCGGGACAGGACCTACGAGCAGTACTTC. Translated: CASSLRRDRTYEQYF.

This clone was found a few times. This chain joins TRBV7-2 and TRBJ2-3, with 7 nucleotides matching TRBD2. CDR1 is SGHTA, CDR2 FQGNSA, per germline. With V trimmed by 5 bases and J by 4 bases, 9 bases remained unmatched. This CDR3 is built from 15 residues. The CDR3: CASSPQRDRADTQYF. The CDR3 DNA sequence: TGTGCCAGCAGCCCCCAGCGGGACCGGGCAGATACGCAGTATTTT. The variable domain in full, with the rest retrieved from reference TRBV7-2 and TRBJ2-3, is GAGVSQSPSNKVTEKGKDVELRCDPISGHTALYWYRQSLGQGLEFLIYFQGNSAPDKSGLPSDRFSAERTGGSVSTLTIQRTQQEDSAVYLCASSPQRDRADTQYFGPGTRLTVL.

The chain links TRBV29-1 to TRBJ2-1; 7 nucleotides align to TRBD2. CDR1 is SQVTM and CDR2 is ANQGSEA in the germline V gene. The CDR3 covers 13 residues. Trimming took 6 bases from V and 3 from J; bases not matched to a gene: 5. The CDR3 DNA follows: TGCAGCGTCAAGTGGGACTACTACAATGAGCAGTTCTTC. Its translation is CSVKWDYYNEQFF.

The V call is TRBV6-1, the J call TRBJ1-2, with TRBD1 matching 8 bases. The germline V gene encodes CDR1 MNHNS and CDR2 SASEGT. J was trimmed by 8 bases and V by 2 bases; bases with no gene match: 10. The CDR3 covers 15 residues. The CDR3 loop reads CASSETWDRPWGYTF. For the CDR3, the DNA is TGTGCCAGCAGTGAAACATGGGACAGGCCGTGGGGCTACACCTTC.

CDR3 in DNA: TGCAGCGCCCTTTTCCGGGACAGAAACAATCAGCCCCAGCATTTT. As protein: CSALFRDRNNQPQHF. The rearrangement joins TRBV29-1 to TRBJ1-5, with TRBD1 identical over 7 bases. CDR3 size: 15 residues. The V gene end was trimmed by 7 bases and the J gene end by 3 bases; junction bases not matched to a gene: 12. Germline V gives CDR1 SQVTM, CDR2 ANQGSEA.

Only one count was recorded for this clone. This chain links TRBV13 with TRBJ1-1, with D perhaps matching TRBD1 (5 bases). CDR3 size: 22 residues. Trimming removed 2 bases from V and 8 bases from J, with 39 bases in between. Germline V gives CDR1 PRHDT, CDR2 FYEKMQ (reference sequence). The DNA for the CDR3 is TGTGCCAGCAGCTTATATGTCCGCGGGGCCCGTACGGCCGCGTCTGAGTACCCAGAAGCTTTCTTT. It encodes CASSLYVRGARTAASEYPEAFF.